This T cell receptor beta chain was recorded in a study of blood T cell repertoires in COVID-19. Germline CDR1 SEHNR, CDR2 FQNEAQ (reference sequence). The CDR3 is 14 amino acids. A note on this clone: At one end the junction does not follow the germline gene, possibly because of a read error.

Assignment of participants to cohorts was predicated upon participant-reported clinical history. The protocol was immunoSEQ multiplex PCR, while the TCRdb copy is restricted to in-frame clones and leaves out a portion. The repertoire has roughly 250,000 clones, around 88% of them found once; the top ten carry 2.5% to 3.5%. The chain links TRBV7-9 to TRBJ2-7; 7 bases are a match to TRBD1. The clonotype comes from a woman between 35 and 50 years old with acute COVID-19. The sequenced sample consisted of PBMCs or T cells enriched from blood (not recorded which). The chain's CDR3 is CASSVAGTAYEQYF. DNA of the CDR3: TGTGCCAGCAGCGTAGCCGGGACAGCCTACGAGCAGTACTTC.